The rows below give T cell receptor beta chains drawn from one sample of a study of patients and donors after allogeneic stem cell transplantation. TCRdb reanalysed the RT-PCR reads using MiXCR and keeps one entry per CDR3 protein. The table shows 200,000 to 250,000 distinct CDR3 sequences, with less than 50% occurring only once. The sequenced material came from blood, either unsorted or a sorted T cell fraction (not recorded which). The origin of the receptors is a human donor who was either an allogeneic HSCT recipient or a stem cell or donor lymphocyte infusion donor (not recorded which). It is not recorded whose cells these are; they may come from a transplant donor. Each CDR3 is given with its conserved first and last residue. Fields, in order: CDR3 protein, CDR3 DNA, V gene, J gene, clone size, D gene. D genes are given only for firm matches. Rows give clone size only sometimes, using once, few, many, or a class for an expanded clone.

CDR3aa: CSARDLGRSYEQYF; CDR3nt: TGCAGTGCTAGAGATTTGGGCCGATCCTACGAGCAGTACTTC; v_gene: TRBV20-1; j_gene: TRBJ2-7; abundance: -; d_gene: -
CDR3aa: CASSVTGSGTEAFF; CDR3nt: TGTGCCAGCAGTGTCACAGGGAGCGGCACTGAAGCTTTCTTT; v_gene: TRBV6-1; j_gene: TRBJ1-1; abundance: few; d_gene: -
CDR3aa: CASSPWTGQPQHF; CDR3nt: TGCGCCAGCAGCCCCTGGACAGGCCAGCCCCAGCATTTT; v_gene: TRBV4-1; j_gene: TRBJ1-5; abundance: -; d_gene: TRBD1
CDR3aa: CSASRSFEAFF; CDR3nt: TGCAGTGCTAGTAGGAGTTTTGAAGCTTTCTTT; v_gene: TRBV20-1; j_gene: TRBJ1-1; abundance: few; d_gene: -
CDR3aa: CASRSGTGIITF; CDR3nt: TGTGCCAGCAGGTCTGGGACAGGGATAATTACCTTC; v_gene: TRBV6-5; j_gene: TRBJ1-2; abundance: -; d_gene: TRBD1
CDR3aa: CASSSRDRQNTEAFF; CDR3nt: TGTGCCAGCAGCTCCCGGGACAGACAGAACACTGAAGCTTTCTTT; v_gene: TRBV7-9; j_gene: TRBJ1-1; abundance: few; d_gene: TRBD1
CDR3aa: CASSRDSAETQYF; CDR3nt: TGTGCCAGCAGCAGGGACTCCGCCGAGACCCAGTACTTC; v_gene: TRBV5-4; j_gene: TRBJ2-5; abundance: few; d_gene: -
CDR3aa: CASGNSNYGYTF; CDR3nt: TGCGCCAGCGGGAATTCTAACTATGGCTACACCTTC; v_gene: TRBV5-1; j_gene: TRBJ1-2; abundance: few; d_gene: -
CDR3aa: CSARDVGGTGSYNEQFF; CDR3nt: TGCAGTGCTAGAGATGTAGGGGGGACAGGGTCCTACAATGAGCAGTTCTTC; v_gene: TRBV20-1; j_gene: TRBJ2-1; abundance: few; d_gene: TRBD1
CDR3aa: CSVGERNTEAFF; CDR3nt: TGCAGCGTTGGGGAGAGGAACACTGAAGCTTTCTTT; v_gene: TRBV29-1; j_gene: TRBJ1-1; abundance: few; d_gene: -
CDR3aa: CASSLYGGEGTGELFF; CDR3nt: TGCGCCAGCAGCTTGTATGGCGGGGAAGGCACCGGGGAGCTGTTTTTT; v_gene: TRBV5-1; j_gene: TRBJ2-2; abundance: -; d_gene: -
CDR3aa: CASSSGGAGNTEAFF; CDR3nt: TGCGCCAGCAGCTCAGGGGGCGCGGGGAACACTGAAGCTTTCTTT; v_gene: TRBV5-1; j_gene: TRBJ1-1; abundance: few; d_gene: TRBD1
CDR3aa: CASSLQGRLGPIGYTF; CDR3nt: TGCGCCAGCAGCCTCCAGGGGAGGTTGGGGCCTATTGGCTACACCTTC; v_gene: TRBV4-3; j_gene: TRBJ1-2; abundance: -; d_gene: -
CDR3aa: CASSLGASYNSPLHF; CDR3nt: TGCGCCAGCAGCTTGGGGGCCTCCTATAATTCACCCCTCCACTTT; v_gene: TRBV5-1; j_gene: TRBJ1-6; abundance: -; d_gene: -
CDR3aa: CASSFTRRLEEKLFF; CDR3nt: TGTGCCAGCAGCTTCACAAGGCGTCTGGAGGAAAAACTGTTTTTT; v_gene: TRBV13; j_gene: TRBJ1-4; abundance: -; d_gene: -
CDR3aa: CASSLAGGRGTYNSPLHF; CDR3nt: TGTGCCAGCAGCTTAGCGGGCGGCCGGGGCACCTATAATTCACCCCTCCACTTT; v_gene: TRBV7-2; j_gene: TRBJ1-6; abundance: few; d_gene: -
CDR3aa: CASSFSKGLQWLDEQFF; CDR3nt: TGTGCCAGCAGTTTCTCGAAAGGCCTTCAGTGGCTCGATGAGCAGTTCTTC; v_gene: TRBV27; j_gene: TRBJ2-1; abundance: few; d_gene: -
CDR3aa: CASSLTGASPLHF; CDR3nt: TGTGCCAGCAGTCTGACAGGGGCTTCACCCCTCCACTTT; v_gene: TRBV12-3/TRBV12-4; j_gene: TRBJ1-6; abundance: few; d_gene: TRBD1
CDR3aa: CAIWDSNYGYTF; CDR3nt: TGTGCCATTTGGGACAGTAACTATGGCTACACCTTC; v_gene: TRBV12-3/TRBV12-4; j_gene: TRBJ1-2; abundance: few; d_gene: TRBD1
CDR3aa: CASSGGQGTYEQYF; CDR3nt: TGCGCCAGCAGCGGGGGACAGGGAACCTACGAGCAGTACTTC; v_gene: TRBV5-1; j_gene: TRBJ2-7; abundance: -; d_gene: TRBD1
CDR3aa: CASSPATLSGYTF; CDR3nt: TGTGCCAGCAGCCCGGCCACTTTAAGTGGCTACACCTTC; v_gene: TRBV7-6; j_gene: TRBJ1-2; abundance: -; d_gene: -
CDR3aa: CASSPSGLVYNEQFF; CDR3nt: TGTGCCAGCAGTCCCTCGGGACTAGTTTACAATGAGCAGTTCTTC; v_gene: TRBV28; j_gene: TRBJ2-1; abundance: -; d_gene: TRBD2
CDR3aa: CASSFRVTEAFF; CDR3nt: TGTGCCAGCAGCTTCAGGGTCACTGAAGCTTTCTTT; v_gene: TRBV5-5; j_gene: TRBJ1-1; abundance: -; d_gene: -
CDR3aa: CSARSPSSYEQYF; CDR3nt: TGCAGTGCTAGGTCCCCCTCCTCCTACGAGCAGTACTTC; v_gene: TRBV20-1; j_gene: TRBJ2-7; abundance: -; d_gene: -
CDR3aa: CASSLRQGNTGELFF; CDR3nt: TGTGCCAGCAGTTTAAGACAGGGGAACACCGGGGAGCTGTTTTTT; v_gene: TRBV12-3/TRBV12-4; j_gene: TRBJ2-2; abundance: -; d_gene: TRBD1
CDR3aa: CASSSSAESIQYF; CDR3nt: TGTGCCAGCAGCTCCAGCGCGGAGTCTATTCAGTACTTC; v_gene: TRBV9; j_gene: TRBJ2-4; abundance: -; d_gene: -
CDR3aa: CASSYSTTSSTDTQYF; CDR3nt: TGTGCCAGCAGTTACTCTACTACCTCTAGCACAGATACGCAGTATTTT; v_gene: TRBV6-2/TRBV6-3; j_gene: TRBJ2-3; abundance: -; d_gene: -
CDR3aa: CASSFRSRQNTEAFF; CDR3nt: TGTGCCAGCAGTTTCCGTTCCAGACAGAACACTGAAGCTTTCTTT; v_gene: TRBV12-3/TRBV12-4; j_gene: TRBJ1-1; abundance: few; d_gene: -
CDR3aa: CASSLIAGYYNEQFF; CDR3nt: TGTGCCAGCAGTTTAATAGCGGGGTACTACAATGAGCAGTTCTTC; v_gene: TRBV27; j_gene: TRBJ2-1; abundance: -; d_gene: TRBD2
CDR3aa: CASSYGTALETQYF; CDR3nt: TGTGCCAGCAGTTACGGGACAGCCCTCGAGACCCAGTACTTC; v_gene: TRBV6-5; j_gene: TRBJ2-5; abundance: few; d_gene: TRBD1
CDR3aa: CASSVLGETQYF; CDR3nt: TGTGCCAGCAGTGTCCTTGGGGAGACCCAGTACTTC; v_gene: TRBV25-1; j_gene: TRBJ2-5; abundance: few; d_gene: -
CDR3aa: CASSQDSDSPLHF; CDR3nt: TGCGCCAGCAGCCAAGATTCCGATTCACCCCTCCACTTT; v_gene: TRBV4-3; j_gene: TRBJ1-6; abundance: -; d_gene: -
CDR3aa: CASSLAGAAEAFF; CDR3nt: TGTGCCAGCAGCTTGGCCGGGGCGGCTGAAGCTTTCTTT; v_gene: TRBV5-5; j_gene: TRBJ1-1; abundance: few; d_gene: -
CDR3aa: CASSLEGGLQPQHF; CDR3nt: TGTGCCAGCAGCTTAGAAGGGGGTTTACAGCCCCAGCATTTT; v_gene: TRBV7-9; j_gene: TRBJ1-5; abundance: once; d_gene: -
CDR3aa: CASSQDSSRAAQEYF; CDR3nt: TGCGCCAGCAGCCAAGATTCTTCCCGGGCCGCCCAGGAGTACTTC; v_gene: TRBV4-1; j_gene: TRBJ2-7; abundance: -; d_gene: -
CDR3aa: CASSWTDTQYF; CDR3nt: TGTGCCAGCAGTTGGACAGATACGCAGTATTTT; v_gene: TRBV6-6; j_gene: TRBJ2-3; abundance: few; d_gene: -
CDR3aa: CSASALAGATDTQYF; CDR3nt: TGCAGTGCTAGCGCACTAGCGGGGGCAACAGATACGCAGTATTTT; v_gene: TRBV20-1; j_gene: TRBJ2-3; abundance: few; d_gene: TRBD2
CDR3aa: CASSSLGLDTEAFF; CDR3nt: TGTGCCAGCAGCTCCCTGGGCTTGGACACTGAAGCTTTCTTT; v_gene: TRBV7-9; j_gene: TRBJ1-1; abundance: -; d_gene: -
CDR3aa: CASSLAGRADTQYF; CDR3nt: TGTGCCAGCAGCTTGGCCGGGCGCGCAGATACGCAGTATTTT; v_gene: TRBV5-6; j_gene: TRBJ2-3; abundance: few; d_gene: -
CDR3aa: CASNRDYSYEQYF; CDR3nt: TGTGCCAGCAACCGGGACTACTCCTACGAGCAGTACTTC; v_gene: TRBV7-2; j_gene: TRBJ2-7; abundance: few; d_gene: TRBD2
CDR3aa: CASSSDPGLGSYNEQFF; CDR3nt: TGTGCCAGCAGCTCGGATCCGGGACTAGGTTCCTACAATGAGCAGTTCTTC; v_gene: TRBV7-9; j_gene: TRBJ2-1; abundance: -; d_gene: TRBD2
CDR3aa: CASSPDGGNTEAFF; CDR3nt: TGCGCCAGCAGCCCCGACGGGGGCAACACTGAAGCTTTCTTT; v_gene: TRBV5-1; j_gene: TRBJ1-1; abundance: -; d_gene: -
CDR3aa: CASRPGTNNSPLHF; CDR3nt: TGCGCCAGCCGTCCCGGGACGAATAATTCACCCCTCCACTTT; v_gene: TRBV5-1; j_gene: TRBJ1-6; abundance: -; d_gene: -
CDR3aa: CASSFAGGNEKLFF; CDR3nt: TGTGCCAGCAGCTTTGCTGGTGGTAATGAAAAACTGTTTTTT; v_gene: TRBV11-2; j_gene: TRBJ1-4; abundance: -; d_gene: -
CDR3aa: CASSNPDCQSNYGYTF; CDR3nt: TGTGCCAGCAGCAACCCGGACTGCCAATCTAACTATGGCTACACCTTC; v_gene: TRBV21-1; j_gene: TRBJ1-2; abundance: -; d_gene: -
CDR3aa: CASSLASGLYSGANVLTF; CDR3nt: TGTGCCAGCAGCTTAGCCAGCGGACTGTACTCTGGGGCCAACGTCCTGACTTTC; v_gene: TRBV11-1; j_gene: TRBJ2-6; abundance: few; d_gene: -
CDR3aa: CASSHFNRDSTEAFF; CDR3nt: TGTGCCAGCAGCCATTTTAACCGGGATTCCACTGAAGCTTTCTTT; v_gene: TRBV5-5; j_gene: TRBJ1-1; abundance: -; d_gene: -
CDR3aa: CSAHDTQGVSYEQYF; CDR3nt: TGCAGTGCGCACGACACCCAGGGCGTTTCCTACGAGCAGTACTTC; v_gene: TRBV20-1; j_gene: TRBJ2-7; abundance: -; d_gene: -
CDR3aa: CASSINRGRPRTYEQYF; CDR3nt: TGTGCCAGCAGTATAAACCGGGGGCGGCCCCGGACCTACGAGCAGTACTTC; v_gene: TRBV28; j_gene: TRBJ2-7; abundance: -; d_gene: -
CDR3aa: CASSRDRQITEAFF; CDR3nt: TGTGCCAGCAGTAGGGACAGGCAGATCACTGAAGCTTTCTTT; v_gene: TRBV25-1; j_gene: TRBJ1-1; abundance: -; d_gene: TRBD1
CDR3aa: CSARPGTGSEKLFF; CDR3nt: TGCAGTGCTAGACCCGGGACAGGGAGTGAAAAACTGTTTTTT; v_gene: TRBV20-1; j_gene: TRBJ1-4; abundance: few; d_gene: TRBD1
CDR3aa: CASSKGRTPIYGYTF; CDR3nt: TGTGCCAGCAGCAAGGGACGCACGCCGATCTATGGCTACACCTTC; v_gene: TRBV5-6; j_gene: TRBJ1-2; abundance: few; d_gene: -
CDR3aa: CASSRGQGGTDTQYF; CDR3nt: TGTGCCAGCAGCCGCGGACAGGGAGGCACAGATACGCAGTATTTT; v_gene: TRBV3-1; j_gene: TRBJ2-3; abundance: -; d_gene: TRBD1
CDR3aa: CATSRVGQGYQPQHF; CDR3nt: TGTGCCACCAGCAGAGTTGGGCAGGGCTACCAGCCCCAGCATTTT; v_gene: TRBV15; j_gene: TRBJ1-5; abundance: few; d_gene: -
CDR3aa: CARRGSYEQYF; CDR3nt: TGTGCCAGGCGTGGGTCATACGAGCAGTACTTC; v_gene: TRBV5-8; j_gene: TRBJ2-7; abundance: few; d_gene: -
CDR3aa: CASTITGYVAEAFF; CDR3nt: TGTGCCAGCACCATAACAGGGTACGTCGCTGAAGCTTTCTTT; v_gene: TRBV28; j_gene: TRBJ1-1; abundance: few; d_gene: -
CDR3aa: CASSEGWTGGRQPQHF; CDR3nt: TGTGCCAGCAGTGAAGGGTGGACAGGGGGCCGACAGCCCCAGCATTTT; v_gene: TRBV6-1; j_gene: TRBJ1-5; abundance: few; d_gene: TRBD1